Sequencing of this TCR beta chain was carried out in a study of blood T cell repertoires in COVID-19. At the level of the study: There were acute and convalescent COVID-19 samples, and they came from the United States, Italy and Spain. Sources were T cells, B-cell-depleted T cells, or PBMCs; the material itself was cDNA or gDNA.

A note on this clone: The sample carries other DNA sequences with the same CDR3.

There are 12 residues in the CDR3. The V gene end was trimmed by 8 bases and the J gene end by 4 bases; junction bases not matched to a gene: 2. The germline CDR1 and CDR2 sequences are MNHEY and SVGAGI. Original handling: For nucleated cells, counts were estimated from reference gene primer amplification. The assay was immunoSEQ multiplex PCR, and TCRdb's table has in-frame clones only and misses some. The V and J calls and the clone size are those of that table, but D and trimming were determined from the DNA. This sample carries about 250,000 clones, around 80% of them seen once, and the ten largest clones take approximately 6%.

This sequence joins TRBV6-5 and TRBJ2-7, with 10 bases identical to TRBD1. This TCR came from an elderly man with acute or convalescent COVID-19. Sequencing was done on a sample of peripheral blood. The CDR3 reads CASSDRGYEQYF. Here the CDR3 DNA reads TGTGCCAGCTCGGACAGGGGGTACGAGCAGTACTTC.